A single T cell receptor (beta chain) is shown here with its context. V was pared by 4 bases and J by 4 bases, with 17 bases between. Germline loops: CDR1 SGHRS, CDR2 YFSETQ. The length of the CDR3 is 15 residues. The sample originates from a study of blood T cell repertoires in COVID-19. Whole-study context: COVID-19 samples collected from the United States, Italy and Spain covered acute and convalescent phases.

In the authors' methods: Amplification with reference gene primers provided the estimates of nucleated cell counts. Data came from immunoSEQ multiplex PCR; TCRdb stores just in-frame clones and leaves some out. V and J calls and clone size are as listed in that table; D and trimming were resolved from the DNA. The sample lists about 150,000 clones; around 88% were seen once. The sequence derives from a man aged 60 to 75 with active or convalescent COVID-19. Source material: peripheral blood. V gene TRBV5-1 combines with J gene TRBJ2-5; TRBD1 is a possible D gene (5 bases). DNA for the CDR3: TGCGCCAGCAGCCTGGGGTCAGGGTGGGGAGAGACCCAGTACTTC. It yields the protein CASSLGSGWGETQYF. The variable domain in full, completed from reference TRBV5-1 and TRBJ2-5, reads KAGVTQTPRYLIKTRGQQVTLSCSPISGHRSVSWYQQTPGQGLQFLFEYFSETQRNKGNFPGRFSGRQFSNSRSEMNVSTLELGDSALYLCASSLGSGWGETQYFGPGTRLLVL.